A single sample is the source of the 25 T cell receptor beta chains below, sequenced in a study of blood T cells in healthy people across ages (dated by TCRdb to about 2015). Library preparation employed 5' RACE. Sequencing relied on an Illumina HiSeq 2500. A second PCR of about 6 to 12 cycles was run with a J-beta primer mix and a sample-barcoded 5' primer. TCRdb's own reprocessing of the public reads used fastp at Q25 and MiXCR and kept productive beta chains. Each record represents a unique CDR3 protein, reported with the most common genes and DNA among its rows. The table for this sample lists roughly 1,000,000 distinct CDR3 sequences; approximately 26% of them were counted only once. The leading ten clones occupy less than 0.75% of the sample. These data were likewise used in another study, on T cells of mothers and their children.

The sample comprised blood. Receptors originate from a girl aged 2-10 years in good health.

The chain couples TRBV9 to TRBJ2-5; 9 bases align to TRBD2. The germline CDR1 and CDR2 sequences are SGDLS and YYNGEE. The CDR3 runs 17 residues. V trimming: 0 bases; J trimming: 4 bases; junction bases outside the gene matches: 10. The CDR3 bases are TGTGCCAGCAGCGTAGACCCTAGCGGGGAGTCGGGAGAGACCCAGTACTTC. It encodes CASSVDPSGESGETQYF.

This chain uses TRBV5-5 with TRBJ2-1; 10 positions agree with TRBD2. This CDR3 contains 20 residues. Germline lookup yields CDR1 SGHKS and CDR2 YYEKEE (reference sequence). The junction had 16 bases not matched to a gene; V was cut back by 4 bases and J by 0 bases. CDR3 loop: CASSMNGGTSAFSSYNEQFF. DNA of the CDR3: TGTGCCAGCAGCATGAACGGGGGGACTAGCGCGTTCAGCTCCTACAATGAGCAGTTCTTC.

The gene calls are TRBV6-5 and TRBJ1-1; 11 bases agree with TRBD1. The CDR3 contains 17 residues. In germline, CDR1 is MNHEY, CDR2 SVGAGI. Losses at the gene ends were 4 bases for V and 1 base for J; bases not matched to a gene: 8. CDR3 in amino acids: CASSSLGQGVPNTEAFF. The CDR3 DNA reads TGTGCCAGCAGTTCCCTGGGACAGGGGGTTCCGAACACTGAAGCTTTCTTT.

The chain has TRBV2 and TRBJ2-1; D remains ambiguous. Trimming cost V 7 bases and J 3 bases, with 13 bases left between them. Germline V gene lookup returns CDR1 SNHLY and CDR2 FYNNEI. The CDR3 spans 14 residues. DNA of the CDR3: TGTGCCAGCACCGGGCTGGGGAACTACAATGAGCAGTTCTTC. Protein: CASTGLGNYNEQFF.

In its sample, this clonotype was seen a few times. This rearrangement joins TRBV9 to TRBJ2-5, with a possible D match to TRBD2 (5 bases). Germline V lookup: CDR1 SGDLS, CDR2 YYNGEE. Between the trimmed V and J ends, which lost 6 bases and 3 bases, there was a span of 9 bases. There are 12 residues in the CDR3. The CDR3 sequence: CASTGNEETQYF. The CDR3 DNA is TGTGCCAGCACCGGGAACGAAGAGACCCAGTACTTC.

J is TRBJ1-3 and V is TRBV5-1, with D possibly matching TRBD1 (5 bases). The CDR3 loop spans 16 amino acids. Germline-derived CDR1 and CDR2 are SGHRS and YFSETQ. With 4 bases removed from V and 1 base from J, the gap between germline ends came to 15 bases. The CDR3 region has the DNA TGCGCCAGCAGCGCCGGGGACGTTTTTTCTGGAAACACCATATATTTT. Its protein is CASSAGDVFSGNTIYF.

A remark on this clonotype: Mismatch with germline at one junction end may stem from a read error. V and J are TRBV7-2 and TRBJ2-1; TRBD2 matches at 9 bases. The CDR3 covers 18 residues. Germline-derived CDR1 and CDR2 are SGHTA and FQGNSA. For the CDR3, the DNA is TGTGCCAGCAGCTCCCGCGGCCCTAGCGGGGTCACCTACAATGAGCAGTCCTTC. Translating gives CASSSRGPSGVTYNEQSF.

The chain couples TRBV28 to TRBJ2-5; either TRBD1 or TRBD2 may supply D (5 bases each). This CDR3 contains 13 residues. CDR1 and CDR2 (germline): MDHEN, SYDVKM. V lost 5 bases to trimming and J lost 0 bases, with 7 bases between them. The CDR3 spells CASSTGHQETQYF. CDR3 in DNA: TGTGCCAGCAGTACGGGACACCAAGAGACCCAGTACTTC.

This clonotype was picked up a small number of times. CDR3 region: CASSQDGLARNQETQYF. The CDR3 DNA follows: TGTGCCAGCAGCCAAGATGGCCTAGCTAGGAATCAAGAGACCCAGTACTTC. The V call is TRBV4-2, the J call TRBJ2-5; D possibly corresponds to TRBD2 (5 bases). From germline, CDR1 is LGHNA and CDR2 YNFKEQ. Between the trimmed V and J ends, which lost 0 bases and 2 bases, there was a span of 16 bases. The CDR3 runs to 17 residues.

The chain has TRBV6-5 and TRBJ2-7; the match to TRBD2 covers 10 bases. Germline lookup yields CDR1 MNHEY and CDR2 SVGAGI. CDR3 size: 16 residues. The V and J ends lost 0 bases and 7 bases, in that order; junction bases with no gene match: 9. The CDR3 sequence: CASSYSSAGGPGEQYF. For the CDR3, the DNA is TGTGCCAGCAGTTACTCCTCAGCGGGAGGGCCCGGGGAGCAGTACTTC.

This clonotype was counted ten times or more. The rearrangement joins TRBV27 to TRBJ2-6, with D hard to call. Germline V gene data show CDR1 as MNHEY and CDR2 as SMNVEV (reference sequence). Trimming shortened V by 2 bases and J by 0 bases, and 5 bases separated the two germline ends. The CDR3 spans 15 residues. This CDR3 reads CASSLPDSGANVLTF. As DNA, the CDR3 is TGTGCCAGCAGTTTACCCGACTCTGGGGCCAACGTCCTGACTTTC.

Comments on this clonotype: Given the absence of the conserved phenylalanine or tryptophan at the CDR3 end, a read error is likely. No DNA is shown, since the ends of the CDR3 on it are uncertain; the CDR3 is the one TCRdb lists. The chain uses TRBV2 and TRBJ1-4; the table's D call of TRBD1 was not tested on the DNA. Germline assignment: CDR1 SNHLY and CDR2 FYNNEI. The CDR3 comprises 8 residues, both ends counted. CDR3 sequence reads: CASSDPGA.

This clonotype was found once. The CDR3 DNA reads TGTGCCAGCAGTTTCCGGGCCATGAGGTCCGGACTAGCGGGAGGGCCAATGTACAATGAGCAGTTCTTC. This gives the protein CASSFRAMRSGLAGGPMYNEQFF. The chain joins TRBV28 to TRBJ2-1; 15 bases are shared with TRBD2. CDR3 length equals 23 residues. J was trimmed by 4 bases and V by 3 bases; bases with no gene match: 22. Germline V gene lookup returns CDR1 MDHEN and CDR2 SYDVKM.

This clonotype has a handful of counts. The CDR3 reads CASSQDRTGIKNEQFF. The DNA for the CDR3 is TGCGCCAGCAGCCAAGATCGGACAGGGATTAAAAATGAGCAGTTCTTC. This chain joins TRBV4-3 and TRBJ2-1, with TRBD1 matching 8 bases. Germline V CDR1 and CDR2: LGHNA, YSLEER. The trim removed 0 bases at V and 7 bases at J, leaving 8 bases unmatched. This CDR3 comprises 16 residues.

V usage is TRBV15 and J usage is TRBJ2-5, with D tentatively TRBD2 (6 bases). The CDR3 has 14 amino acids. The ends were cut back, 1 base at V and 5 bases at J, with 11 bases in the middle. CDR1 is LNHNV and CDR2 is YYDKDF in the germline V gene (reference sequence). Written as DNA, the CDR3 is TGTGCCACCAGCAGAGGACTAGTCGGGGAGACCCAGTACTTC. Translated, it gives CATSRGLVGETQYF.

The rearrangement links TRBV7-2 to TRBJ1-4; D is undetermined. V dropped 4 bases and J dropped 8 bases, with 8 bases sitting between them. The CDR3 contains 12 residues. Looked up from germline, CDR1 is SGHTA and CDR2 is FQGNSA. As DNA, the CDR3 is TGTGCCAGCAGCTATGGATCCGAAAAACTGTTTTTT. It encodes CASSYGSEKLFF.

The chain links TRBV5-6 to TRBJ2-5; D ambiguous. CDR1 is SGHDT, CDR2 YYEEEE, per germline. This CDR3 contains 16 residues. Trimming pared 0 bases from V and 5 bases from J, leaving 17 bases between. The CDR3: CASSLVVSGVSETQYF. The CDR3 DNA sequence: TGTGCCAGCAGCTTGGTTGTGTCGGGTGTCAGCGAGACCCAGTACTTC. Together with reference TRBV5-6 and TRBJ2-5, the CDR3 gives the full variable domain: DAGVTQSPTHLIKTRGQQVTLRCSPKSGHDTVSWYQQALGQGPQFIFQYYEEEERQRGNFPDRFSGHQFPNYSSELNVNALLLGDSALYLCASSLVVSGVSETQYFGPGTRLLVL.

The J gene is TRBJ1-1, the V gene TRBV4-1; D is unclear. The germline V gene has CDR1 MGHRA and CDR2 YSYEKL. CDR3 length: 15 residues. With 0 bases removed from V and 3 bases from J, the gap between germline ends came to 11 bases. The CDR3 reads CASSQDIQPYTEAFF. The CDR3 region has the DNA TGCGCCAGCAGCCAAGATATCCAGCCGTACACTGAAGCTTTCTTT.

This clonotype was detected a few times. The chain couples TRBV7-9 to TRBJ2-1; D is unclear. The CDR3 length is 13 residues. V gave up 1 base and J gave up 8 bases, with 9 bases separating them. Germline V lookup: CDR1 SEHNR, CDR2 FQNEAQ (reference sequence). The CDR3 sequence: CASSLDDVHEQFF. CDR3 bases: TGTGCCAGCAGCTTAGACGACGTCCATGAGCAGTTCTTC.

In the case of this clonotype: At one end the junction does not follow the germline gene, possibly because of a read error. The chain couples TRBV20-1 to TRBJ2-4; D possibly uses TRBD1 or TRBD2 (5 bases each). Germline V gene data show CDR1 as DFQATT and CDR2 as SNEGSKA (reference sequence). This CDR3 has 13 amino acids. The CDR3: CNAQVSGTSVLGF. In nucleotides, the CDR3 is TGCAACGCTCAAGTCTCCGGGACGTCCGTTCTCGGCTTC.

The rearrangement joins TRBV12-3 or TRBV12-4 to TRBJ2-3; 7 bases align to TRBD2. The V gene end was trimmed by 7 bases and the J gene end by 11 bases; junction bases not matched to a gene: 12. There are 13 residues in the CDR3. The CDR3 loop is CASKLAGTDVQYF. The DNA of the CDR3 is TGTGCCAGCAAGTTAGCGGGCACAGATGTGCAGTATTTT.

The chain links TRBV7-2 to TRBJ2-5; D possibly corresponds to TRBD2 (6 bases). Germline loops: CDR1 SGHTA, CDR2 FQGNSA. Trimming removed 8 bases from V and 5 bases from J, with 9 bases in between. There are 11 residues in the CDR3. The CDR3 spells CASRLGETQYF. The DNA of the CDR3 is TGTGCCAGCCGACTAGGGGAGACCCAGTACTTC.

This clonotype turned up a few times. One end of the junction does not line up with germline, which may come from a read error. The J gene is TRBJ2-5, the V gene TRBV11-2, with 9 positions matching TRBD1. TRBJ2-7 matches the DNA end more closely, so the J call is doubtful. CDR3 length: 15 amino acids. Germline CDR1 SGHAT, CDR2 FQNNGV. CDR3 in DNA: TGTGTCAGCAGCTTAGGGCCGGGACAGGGCCACGAGCAGTACTTC. This codes for CVSSLGPGQGHEQYF.

The CDR3 loop is CASRRLAASTDTQYF. The CDR3 DNA sequence: TGTGCCAGCAGGCGACTAGCGGCTAGCACAGATACGCAGTATTTT. V and J are TRBV13 and TRBJ2-3, with 9 bases aligning to TRBD2. The length of the CDR3 is 15 residues. Germline V gene sequence: CDR1 PRHDT, CDR2 FYEKMQ (reference sequence). V lost 6 bases, J lost 0 bases, and 4 bases stayed unmatched. Full variable domain (remainder filled in from reference TRBV13 and TRBJ2-3): AAGVIQSPRHLIKEKRETATLKCYPIPRHDTVYWYQQGPGQDPQFLISFYEKMQSDKGSIPDRFSAQQFSDYHSELNMSSLELGDSALYFCASRRLAASTDTQYFGPGTRLTVL.

This clonotype was counted a few times. The junction departs from the called germline gene at one end, perhaps through a read error. The rearrangement joins TRBV9 to TRBJ1-5, with 10 positions matching TRBD1. The germline gives CDR1 SGDLS, CDR2 YYNGEE. This CDR3 spans 14 amino acids. CDR3 sequence reads: CAGSRDRGDQPQHF. CDR3 sequence (DNA): TGTGCCGGCAGCCGGGACAGGGGAGATCAGCCCCAGCATTTT.